The source of this TCR beta chain is a study of T cell responses to AZD1222 COVID-19 vaccine. V was pared by 2 bases and J by 6 bases, with 20 bases between. Per germline, CDR1 SGHKS and CDR2 YYEKEE (reference sequence). The CDR3 is 17 residues long. The assay was immunoSEQ multiplex PCR, and TCRdb's table has in-frame clones only and misses some. The sample lists about 140,000 clones; 90% to 95% were seen once. The rearrangement joins TRBV5-5 to TRBJ2-2; no clear D gene. The sequencing used peripheral blood, collected after recovery from COVID-19. The TCR comes from an adult who had recovered from COVID-19. The CDR3 sequence: CASSFFGSGALAGELFF. In DNA form, the CDR3 reads TGTGCCAGCAGCTTTTTTGGATCAGGAGCCCTGGCCGGGGAGCTGTTTTTT.